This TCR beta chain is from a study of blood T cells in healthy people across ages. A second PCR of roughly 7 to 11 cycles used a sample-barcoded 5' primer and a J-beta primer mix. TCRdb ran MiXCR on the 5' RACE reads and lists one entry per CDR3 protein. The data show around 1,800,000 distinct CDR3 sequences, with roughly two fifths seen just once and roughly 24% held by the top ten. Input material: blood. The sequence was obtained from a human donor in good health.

This CDR3 reads CASSQIWGPNTEAFF. As DNA, the CDR3 is TGTGCCAGCAGCCAGATTTGGGGTCCGAACACTGAAGCTTTCTTT. The V and J genes are TRBV14 and TRBJ1-1, with D unclear. CDR1 is SGHDN and CDR2 is FVKESK in the germline V gene. V was shortened by 3 bases and J by 1 base, with 12 bases between the two germline ends. This CDR3 has 15 amino acids.